The source of this T cell receptor beta chain is a study of cytomegalovirus exposure and HLA in healthy donors. Amplification used 60 Vbeta primers and 13 Jbeta primers. Clones were sequenced by immunoSEQ multiplex PCR, and TCRdb holds only the in-frame ones, with some missing. The sample has under 200,000 clones; about three quarters are singletons. V was shortened by 0 bases and J by 7 bases, with 13 bases between the two germline ends. Germline CDR1 and CDR2: MNHEY and SMNVEV (reference sequence). CDR3 length: 16 amino acids. V usage is TRBV27 and J usage is TRBJ1-6; D remains ambiguous. The sequenced sample was PBMCs. This clonotype originated in a woman in her thirties or forties in good health and CMV-seronegative. CDR3 nucleotides: TGTGCCAGCAGTTTATCCCCGTTCTCGGTAAATTCACCCCTCCACTTT. It codes for CASSLSPFSVNSPLHF.